These T cell receptor beta chains were read from a single sample in a study of TIL therapy for anti-PD-1-resistant metastatic lung cancer. Profiling relied on immunoSEQ multiplex PCR, and the TCRdb table lists in-frame clones only, not all of them. The sample carries 35,000 to 55,000 clones, less than 80% recorded once. The sequenced sample was blood, obtained at baseline. The source is a man between 65 and 85 years old with non-small cell lung cancer. The CDR3 runs from the conserved cysteine through the conserved F or W. Expanded clones get a size class; other rows say once, few or many, or leave the size out.

v_gene	j_gene	abundance	CDR3aa
TRBV7-2	TRBJ2-3	NA	CASSFSGPPVRTDTQYF
TRBV19	TRBJ2-2	NA	CASSQKGRDTGELFF
TRBV10-2	TRBJ1-1	NA	CASSAEYGEAFF
TRBV7-6	TRBJ2-3	NA	CASSLGIGQAQTDTQYF
TRBV27	TRBJ2-1	NA	CASNQGLAEENEQFF
TRBV7-9	TRBJ2-3	once	CASSLGQSGPDTQYF
TRBV5-1	TRBJ2-7	NA	CASSLGSAGWEQYF
TRBV19	TRBJ2-3	NA	CASTREGTDTQYF
TRBV29-1	TRBJ2-3	NA	CSVCDRGAGGVTDTQYF
TRBV28	TRBJ2-7	NA	CASSSTSGRSSEQYF
TRBV6-1	TRBJ2-1	few	CASRSLATGNEQFF
TRBV19	TRBJ2-3	NA	CASSTVETQYF
TRBV4-2	TRBJ1-3	NA	CASSQYGTPSGNTIYF
TRBV30	TRBJ1-5	few	CAWSPGAVNQPQHF
TRBV6-1	TRBJ1-1	NA	CASSAGLGNEAFF
TRBV25-1	TRBJ1-2	NA	CVSSESGGRDGYTF
TRBV28	TRBJ2-7	NA	CASSLFSGQGSYEQYF
TRBV9	TRBJ1-2	NA	CASSSLGTYYGYTF
TRBV28	TRBJ2-1	NA	CASSRTGKIEQFF
TRBV28	TRBJ1-1	NA	CASSLQITEAFF
TRBV6-6	TRBJ1-5	NA	CASRLSGNSNQPQHF
TRBV11-2	TRBJ2-7	NA	CASSLEAVSYEQYF
TRBV27	TRBJ1-2	medium-sized	CASSLSGTAHNYGYTF
TRBV18	TRBJ2-5	NA	CASSRAQETQYF
TRBV27	TRBJ1-2	NA	CASSLSTGYGYTF
TRBV11-3	TRBJ2-7	NA	CASSFGQSSGQYF